A selection of T cell receptor beta chains follows, all from one sample in a study of CD8+ T cells in alopecia areata. The table came from immunoSEQ multiplex PCR; TCRdb's copy has only in-frame clones and leaves some out. The data hold more than 95,000 clones, with roughly two fifths observed a single time. Material: CD4+ T cells sorted from blood. The source of these receptors is a human donor with alopecia areata. Each CDR3 is given with its conserved first and last residue. Only some rows state a clone size, as once, few, many or a class for expanded clones.

TRBV29-1	TRBJ1-2	NA	CSVERVQDYGYTF
TRBV19	TRBJ2-1	few	CASGKGTPLLEQFF
TRBV5-1	TRBJ2-5	few	CASSYNQETQYF
TRBV5-6	TRBJ2-3	NA	CASSLGTSTDTQYF
TRBV29-1	TRBJ2-7	few	CSVEPLAGGSYEQYF
TRBV20-1	TRBJ2-7	few	CSARQGNEQYF
TRBV30	TRBJ2-2	NA	CAWSSQGLTGELFF
TRBV19	TRBJ1-5	NA	CATWNRGVDQPQHF
TRBV29-1	TRBJ2-5	NA	CSSGQGEETQYF
TRBV7-3	TRBJ2-5	NA	CASSSDRQETQYF
TRBV10-3	TRBJ2-7	few	CAIRAPAGGDEQYF
TRBV7-9	TRBJ2-1	few	CASSQSGRTGVYNEQFF
TRBV9	TRBJ1-6	NA	CASSPRAGESSPLHF
TRBV29-1	TRBJ2-7	few	CSVGGRNEQYF
TRBV5-1	TRBJ1-1	NA	CASSWGQGNTEAFF
TRBV7-2	TRBJ1-1	NA	CASSLFSPETEAFF
TRBV5-6	TRBJ2-7	few	CASSPDLAGAVYEQYF
TRBV14	TRBJ1-4	NA	CASSQKQGPGEKLFF